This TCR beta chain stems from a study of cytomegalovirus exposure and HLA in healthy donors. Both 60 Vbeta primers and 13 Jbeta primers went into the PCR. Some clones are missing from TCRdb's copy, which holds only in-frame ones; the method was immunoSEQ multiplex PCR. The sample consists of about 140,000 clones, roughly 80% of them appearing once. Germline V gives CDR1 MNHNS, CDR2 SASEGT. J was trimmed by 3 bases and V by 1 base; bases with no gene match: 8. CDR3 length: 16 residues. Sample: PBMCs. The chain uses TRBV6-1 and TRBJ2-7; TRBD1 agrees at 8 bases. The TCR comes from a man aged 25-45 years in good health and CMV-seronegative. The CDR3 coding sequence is TGTGCCAGCAGTGAAGGGGGACAGGCCTTCTACTACGAGCAGTACTTC. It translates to CASSEGGQAFYYEQYF.